The rows below give T cell receptor beta chains drawn from one sample of a study of T cell responses to AZD1222 COVID-19 vaccine. Only in-frame clones appear in the TCRdb table, and some are missing; sequencing was by immunoSEQ multiplex PCR. The table includes 100,000 to 150,000 clones, 90% to 95% detected once. Specimen: peripheral blood, collected on day 0 of AZD1222 vaccination. All receptors come from an adult in good health. Both conserved end residues are part of each CDR3. Fields, in order: V gene, D gene, J gene, clone size, CDR3 protein, CDR3 DNA. The D gene is left open where the match is weak. Some rows mark clone size as missing; the rest say once, few, many or name a class of expanded clone.

TRBV29-1,NA,TRBJ2-3,NA,CSVKGQLRDTQYF,TGCAGCGTTAAAGGTCAATTAAGGGATACGCAGTATTTT
TRBV6-1,NA,TRBJ2-7,NA,CASSEAGEARQYF,TGTGCCAGCAGTGAAGCCGGCGAAGCCCGGCAGTACTTC
TRBV28,TRBD1,TRBJ1-4,NA,CASSLDRDHNEKLFF,TGTGCCAGCAGTCTTGACAGGGACCATAATGAAAAACTGTTTTTT
TRBV29-1,NA,TRBJ2-7,NA,CSAGEGASYEQYF,TGCAGCGCCGGTGAAGGAGCCTCCTACGAGCAGTACTTC
TRBV4-3,TRBD2,TRBJ2-3,NA,CASSQGTGGEDTQYF,TGCGCCAGCAGCCAAGGGACGGGAGGTGAAGATACGCAGTATTTT
TRBV2,NA,TRBJ1-2,NA,CASRELRGPRGYYTF,TGTGCCAGCAGAGAACTCCGGGGCCCCCGTGGTTACTACACCTTC
TRBV5-8,NA,TRBJ2-1,NA,CASSLSLLGNEQFF,TGTGCCAGCAGCTTGAGTTTGCTTGGCAATGAGCAGTTCTTC
TRBV6-4,TRBD1,TRBJ1-1,NA,CASRGTGTEAFF,TGTGCCAGCAGGGGGACAGGCACTGAAGCTTTCTTT
TRBV30,NA,TRBJ1-1,NA,CAWSETSIATEAFF,TGTGCCTGGAGTGAAACTTCGATTGCCACTGAAGCTTTCTTT
TRBV12-3/TRBV12-4,NA,TRBJ1-4,NA,CASSPNRGEKLFF,TGTGCCAGCAGTCCCAATCGAGGCGAAAAACTGTTTTTT
TRBV3-1/TRBV3-2,NA,TRBJ1-2,NA,CASSYNPTGGYGYTF,TGTGCCAGCAGCTACAATCCGACAGGAGGCTATGGCTACACCTTC
TRBV30,TRBD2,TRBJ2-3,NA,CAWESTSGRSQYF,TGTGCCTGGGAGTCGACTAGCGGGAGATCGCAGTATTTT
TRBV5-5,TRBD1,TRBJ1-5,NA,CASSRQGGNQPQHF,TGTGCCAGCAGCAGACAGGGGGGCAATCAGCCCCAGCATTTT
TRBV19,NA,TRBJ1-1,NA,CASSRGTSAGNTEAFF,TGTGCCAGTAGTAGGGGGACCTCAGCGGGGAACACTGAAGCTTTCTTT
TRBV6-5,NA,TRBJ2-4,NA,CASSYDGVIQYF,TGTGCCAGCAGTTATGACGGGGTCATTCAGTACTTC
TRBV7-3,NA,TRBJ1-3,NA,CASSSEFGNTIYF,TGTGCCAGCAGCTCTGAATTTGGAAACACCATATATTTT
TRBV27,TRBD1,TRBJ2-7,NA,CASSQGQGALEQYF,TGTGCCAGCAGCCAGGGACAGGGGGCGTTAGAGCAGTACTTC
TRBV15,NA,TRBJ2-7,NA,CATSMFTGPLAEQYF,TGTGCCACCAGCATGTTCACGGGACCGCTAGCCGAGCAGTACTTC
TRBV11-3,NA,TRBJ1-1,NA,CASSRDGFNTEAFF,TGTGCCAGCAGCCGGGACGGCTTTAACACTGAAGCTTTCTTT
TRBV7-9,NA,TRBJ1-1,NA,CASSPGGTEAFF,TGTGCCAGCAGCCCCGGGGGGACTGAAGCTTTCTTT
TRBV7-2,NA,TRBJ2-6,once,CASSSMGAGANVLTF,TGTGCCAGCAGCTCAATGGGGGCTGGGGCCAACGTCCTGACTTTC
TRBV4-3,NA,TRBJ1-6,NA,CASSQNNLYNSPLHF,TGCGCCAGCAGCCAAAATAACCTGTATAATTCACCCCTCCACTTT
TRBV7-2,NA,TRBJ1-1,once,CASSSGPNTEAFF,TGTGCCAGCAGCTCGGGACCGAACACTGAAGCTTTCTTT
TRBV11-2,NA,TRBJ2-7,NA,CASSLDSSYEQYF,TGTGCCAGCAGCTTAGATTCTAGCTACGAGCAGTACTTC
TRBV4-1,TRBD2,TRBJ2-2,NA,CASSYLAGGTGELFF,TGCGCCAGCAGCTACCTAGCGGGAGGAACCGGGGAGCTGTTTTTT